The TCR beta chain under discussion was sequenced for a study of cytomegalovirus exposure and HLA in healthy donors. Study-level results: Rare TCR sequences predominated, though certain public TCRs were found in many donors. It was reported that TCR beta sequences correctly inferred the HLA-A and HLA-B alleles for most subjects. In an earlier analysis, in about 530 donors, most V segments appeared productive either ~90% or ~30% of the time. For cytomegalovirus status, the classifier reportedly gave diagnoses with high specificity and sensitivity.

In germline, CDR1 is LNHDA, CDR2 SQIVND (reference sequence). The J segment lost 7 bases and the V segment lost 0 bases, leaving 8 bases of the junction unmatched. The CDR3 extends over 16 amino acids. PCR amplification relied on 60 Vbeta primers (plus 13 Jbeta primers). This table comes from immunoSEQ multiplex PCR, and its TCRdb copy is limited to in-frame clones, with some not included. The data contain about 160,000 clones, less than 90% of them seen just once; the ten biggest clones take up 0.35% to 0.4%. Comment on this clone: Its specificity is unknown.

The clonotype comes from a boy younger than 10 in good health and CMV-seronegative. This chain connects TRBV19 to TRBJ2-7, with TRBD2 matching over 11 bases. Sequencing was done on a sample of PBMCs. As DNA, the CDR3 is TGTGCCAGTAGTATAGAGGTAGCGGGAGGGCCTCGGGAGCAGTACTTC. Translated, it gives CASSIEVAGGPREQYF.